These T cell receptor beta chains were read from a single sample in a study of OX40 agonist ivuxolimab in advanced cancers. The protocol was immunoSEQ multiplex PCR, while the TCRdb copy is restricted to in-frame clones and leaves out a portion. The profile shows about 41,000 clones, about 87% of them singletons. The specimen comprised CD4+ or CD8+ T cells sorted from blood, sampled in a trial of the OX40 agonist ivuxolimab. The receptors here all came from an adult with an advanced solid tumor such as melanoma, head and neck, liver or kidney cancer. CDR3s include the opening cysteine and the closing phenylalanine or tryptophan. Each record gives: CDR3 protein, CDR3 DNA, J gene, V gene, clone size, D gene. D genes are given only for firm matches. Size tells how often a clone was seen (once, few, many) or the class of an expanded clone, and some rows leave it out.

CASSLWQGYSYEQYF | TGTGCCAGCAGCTTATGGCAGGGTTACTCCTACGAGCAGTACTTC | TRBJ2-7 | TRBV11-1 | - | -
CASSIRLGTSGRFASSTDTQYF | TGTGCCAGTAGTATCCGCCTTGGGACTAGCGGGAGGTTCGCCTCTAGCACAGATACGCAGTATTTT | TRBJ2-3 | TRBV19 | - | TRBD2
CASSLYQGWIPNQPQHF | TGTGCCAGCAGTTTATATCAGGGCTGGATACCTAATCAGCCCCAGCATTTT | TRBJ1-5 | TRBV28 | - | -
CASRRNTEAFF | TGTGCCAGCAGGAGGAACACTGAAGCTTTCTTT | TRBJ1-1 | TRBV28 | few | -
CASSHPGPRTTDTQYF | TGTGCCAGCAGCCACCCGGGCCCCAGGACTACAGATACGCAGTATTTT | TRBJ2-3 | TRBV11-3 | - | -
CASSLNSYNEQFF | TGTGCCAGCAGTCTCAACTCGTACAATGAGCAGTTCTTC | TRBJ2-1 | TRBV11-3 | - | -
CASKSRANVLTF | TGTGCCAGCAAAAGTCGGGCCAACGTCCTGACTTTC | TRBJ2-6 | TRBV2 | - | -
CASSLEETDTQYF | TGTGCCAGCAGCTTAGAAGAGACAGATACGCAGTATTTT | TRBJ2-3 | TRBV7-2 | once | -
CASSPRDFSTDTQYF | TGTGCCAGCTCACCAAGAGACTTCAGCACAGATACGCAGTATTTT | TRBJ2-3 | TRBV18 | - | -
CASSHLGGARDTQYF | TGTGCCAGCAGCCACCTGGGGGGGGCCAGAGATACGCAGTATTTT | TRBJ2-3 | TRBV6-1 | - | -
CASSMVHRTYNEQFF | TGCGCCAGTAGTATGGTACACCGTACCTACAATGAGCAGTTCTTC | TRBJ2-1 | TRBV19 | - | -
CASSFRDISYNEQFF | TGTGCCAGCAGTTTTAGGGACATCTCCTACAATGAGCAGTTCTTC | TRBJ2-1 | TRBV28 | - | -
CASSVGRNTGELFF | TGTGCCAGCAGCGTAGGGCGGAACACCGGGGAGCTGTTTTTT | TRBJ2-2 | TRBV9 | - | -
CASSSAAVSTDTQYF | TGTGCCAGCAGTTCCGCGGCAGTCAGCACAGATACGCAGTATTTT | TRBJ2-3 | TRBV6-5 | - | -
CASGSEGAPNEKLFF | TGCGCCAGCGGTTCGGAGGGGGCCCCTAATGAAAAACTGTTTTTT | TRBJ1-4 | TRBV5-1 | - | TRBD1
CASSYIAGGPYEQYF | TGTGCCAGCAGTTACATAGCGGGAGGGCCCTACGAGCAGTACTTC | TRBJ2-7 | TRBV6-5 | - | TRBD2
CASSLTVDNSPLHF | TGTGCCAGCAGTCTCACGGTGGATAATTCACCCCTCCACTTT | TRBJ1-6 | TRBV9 | - | -
CASSQGPYEQYF | TGTGCCAGCAGCCAAGGTCCCTACGAGCAGTACTTC | TRBJ2-7 | TRBV4-2 | - | -
CASKTGGTRNTEAFF | TGTGCCAGCAAGACAGGGGGCACCCGAAACACTGAAGCTTTCTTT | TRBJ1-1 | TRBV28 | few | TRBD1
CAWSSQGNSGELFF | TGTGCCTGGAGCTCGCAGGGGAACTCCGGGGAGCTGTTTTTT | TRBJ2-2 | TRBV30 | - | -
CASMGTSREIYNEQFF | TGTGCCAGCATGGGGACTAGCCGGGAAATCTACAATGAGCAGTTCTTC | TRBJ2-1 | TRBV21-1 | few | -
CASTPDRRNTEAFF | TGTGCCAGTACCCCAGACAGGAGGAACACTGAAGCTTTCTTT | TRBJ1-1 | TRBV19 | once | -
CASSFYRGQINIQYF | TGTGCCAGCAGCTTCTACAGGGGGCAGATTAACATTCAGTACTTC | TRBJ2-4 | TRBV11-3 | - | TRBD1
CASSFSYEQYF | TGTGCCAGCAGCTTCTCCTACGAGCAGTACTTC | TRBJ2-7 | TRBV5-8 | few | -
CASSFGRELGEQYF | TGTGCCAGCAGCTTCGGGCGGGAGCTTGGCGAGCAGTACTTC | TRBJ2-7 | TRBV4-2 | - | TRBD2
CASSFLFFSF | TGTGCCAGCAGCTTCCTGTTCTTTTCCTTC | TRBJ1-2 | TRBV5-4 | - | -
CASETDSYNEQFF | TGTGCCAGCGAGACGGACTCCTACAATGAGCAGTTCTTC | TRBJ2-1 | TRBV7-9 | - | -
CSVRGRDYTEAFF | TGCAGCGTCCGCGGGAGGGACTACACTGAAGCTTTCTTT | TRBJ1-1 | TRBV29-1 | - | -
CASSPLRGMGGEKLFF | TGTGCCAGCTCACCGTTGAGGGGGATGGGAGGTGAAAAACTGTTTTTT | TRBJ1-4 | TRBV18 | medium-sized | -
CASSFRRLSSGNTIYF | TGTGCCAGCAGCTTCCGCAGACTGAGCTCTGGAAACACCATATATTTT | TRBJ1-3 | TRBV7-2 | - | -
CASSDGGGGAAEAFF | TGTGCCAGCAGTGATGGAGGGGGCGGAGCGGCTGAAGCTTTCTTT | TRBJ1-1 | TRBV2 | - | TRBD1
CATLQGSEAFF | TGCGCCACCTTACAGGGATCTGAAGCTTTCTTT | TRBJ1-1 | TRBV10-2 | - | -
CASSYARRPQETQYF | TGTGCCAGCAGTTACGCCAGACGTCCTCAAGAGACCCAGTACTTC | TRBJ2-5 | TRBV6-5 | - | -
CASSGTGNQPQHF | TGTGCCAGTAGTGGGACAGGGAATCAGCCCCAGCATTTT | TRBJ1-5 | TRBV19 | - | TRBD1
CASREPDTTFAKLFF | TGTGCCAGCAGAGAACCTGACACGACCTTTGCAAAACTGTTTTTT | TRBJ1-4 | TRBV2 | - | -
CASSLSGDEQFF | TGTGCCAGCAGCCTTAGCGGGGATGAGCAGTTCTTC | TRBJ2-1 | TRBV6-6 | - | TRBD2
CASSSSNEKLFF | TGTGCCAGCAGTTCCTCAAATGAAAAACTGTTTTTT | TRBJ1-4 | TRBV28 | once | -
CASSPRGGLAGGGTDTQYF | TGTGCCAGCAGCCCCCGAGGTGGACTAGCGGGAGGGGGCACAGATACGCAGTATTTT | TRBJ2-3 | TRBV5-8 | - | TRBD2
CAIMRTSGRVNEQFF | TGTGCCATCATGAGGACTAGCGGGAGAGTGAATGAGCAGTTCTTC | TRBJ2-1 | TRBV10-3 | - | TRBD2
CASSRPGQQETQYF | TGTGCCAGCAGCAGGCCGGGACAGCAAGAGACCCAGTACTTC | TRBJ2-5 | TRBV7-2 | - | TRBD1
CASSLIGTDNEQFF | TGTGCCAGCAGCTTAATAGGGACAGACAATGAGCAGTTCTTC | TRBJ2-1 | TRBV7-3 | - | TRBD1
CASVTGTSGRNTGELFF | TGTGCCTCTGTCACCGGGACTAGCGGGAGAAACACCGGGGAGCTGTTTTTT | TRBJ2-2 | TRBV30 | - | TRBD2
CASRAGNEKLFF | TGTGCCAGCAGAGCAGGGAACGAAAAACTGTTTTTT | TRBJ1-4 | TRBV28 | - | -
CASRAGSSYEQYF | TGTGCCAGCAGGGCCGGGTCTTCCTACGAGCAGTACTTC | TRBJ2-7 | TRBV6-5 | - | -
CASSPDRRYYEQYF | TGTGCCAGCAGCCCAGACAGGCGCTACTACGAGCAGTACTTC | TRBJ2-7 | TRBV6-5 | - | -
CASSLRAPPTNEKLFF | TGTGCCAGCAGTTTAAGGGCACCTCCAACTAATGAAAAACTGTTTTTT | TRBJ1-4 | TRBV27 | - | -
CASSLPQGEKLFF | TGTGCCAGCAGCTTGCCCCAGGGGGAAAAACTGTTTTTT | TRBJ1-4 | TRBV5-6 | - | -
CASSLVGGRQGQPQHF | TGTGCCAGCAGCCTTGTGGGGGGCCGACAGGGCCAGCCCCAGCATTTT | TRBJ1-5 | TRBV7-2 | - | TRBD1
CAWRGHTGQPQHF | TGTGCCTGGAGGGGGCATACAGGTCAGCCCCAGCATTTT | TRBJ1-5 | TRBV30 | - | -
CASMRGANEQFF | TGTGCCAGCATGAGGGGAGCGAATGAGCAGTTCTTC | TRBJ2-1 | TRBV6-5 | - | -
CASSLYGGRGANVLTF | TGTGCCAGCAGTTTATATGGGGGGCGTGGGGCCAACGTCCTGACTTTC | TRBJ2-6 | TRBV27 | - | -
CAGSSTNEKLFF | TGTGCCGGCAGTTCAACTAATGAAAAACTGTTTTTT | TRBJ1-4 | TRBV10-3 | few | -
CASSSSGAIYYEQYF | TGTGCCAGCAGTTCCTCCGGGGCCATTTACTACGAGCAGTACTTC | TRBJ2-7 | TRBV28 | once | -
CASSRVSGNTIYF | TGTGCCAGCAGTAGGGTCTCTGGAAACACCATATATTTT | TRBJ1-3 | TRBV27 | - | -